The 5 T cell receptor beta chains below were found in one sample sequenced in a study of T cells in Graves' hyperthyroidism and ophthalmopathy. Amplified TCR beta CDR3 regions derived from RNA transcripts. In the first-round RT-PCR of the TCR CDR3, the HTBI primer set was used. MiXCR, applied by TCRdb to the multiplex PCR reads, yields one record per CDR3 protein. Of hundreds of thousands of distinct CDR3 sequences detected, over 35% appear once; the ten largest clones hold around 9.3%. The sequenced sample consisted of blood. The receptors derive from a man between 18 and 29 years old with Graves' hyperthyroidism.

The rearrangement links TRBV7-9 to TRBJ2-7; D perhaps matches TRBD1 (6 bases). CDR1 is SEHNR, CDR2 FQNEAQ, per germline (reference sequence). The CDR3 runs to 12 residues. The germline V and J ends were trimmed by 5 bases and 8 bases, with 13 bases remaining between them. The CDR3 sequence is CASSARGVKQYF. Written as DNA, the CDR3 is TGTGCCAGCAGCGCCAGGGGAGTCAAGCAGTACTTC.

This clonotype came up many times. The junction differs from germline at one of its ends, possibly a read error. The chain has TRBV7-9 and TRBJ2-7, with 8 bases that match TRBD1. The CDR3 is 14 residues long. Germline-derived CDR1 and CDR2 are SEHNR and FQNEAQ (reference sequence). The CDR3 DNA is TGCGCCAGCAGCTCGGGACAGGACTCCTACGAGCAGTACTTC. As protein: CASSSGQDSYEQYF.

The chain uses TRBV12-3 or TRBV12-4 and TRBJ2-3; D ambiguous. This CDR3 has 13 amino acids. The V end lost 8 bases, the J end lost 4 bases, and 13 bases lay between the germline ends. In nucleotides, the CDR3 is TGTGCCAGCCGAGGAAGATCAGCAGATACGCAGTATTTT. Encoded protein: CASRGRSADTQYF.

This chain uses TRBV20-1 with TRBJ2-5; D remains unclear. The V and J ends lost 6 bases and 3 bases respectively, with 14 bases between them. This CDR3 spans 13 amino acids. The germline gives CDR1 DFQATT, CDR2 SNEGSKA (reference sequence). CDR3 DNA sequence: TGCAGTGCCAGACCAATATCAAAAGAGACCCAGTACTTC. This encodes CSARPISKETQYF.

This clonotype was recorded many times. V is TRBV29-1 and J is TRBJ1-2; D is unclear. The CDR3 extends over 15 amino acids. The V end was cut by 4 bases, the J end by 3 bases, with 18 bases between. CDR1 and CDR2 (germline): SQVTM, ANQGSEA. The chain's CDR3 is CSVASVDGRYYGYTF. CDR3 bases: TGCAGCGTTGCAAGCGTGGACGGACGATACTATGGCTACACCTTC.